Listed below are T cell receptor beta chains from one sample, sequenced in a study of blood T cell repertoires in COVID-19. Here immunoSEQ multiplex PCR was the method, and the copy in TCRdb shows in-frame clones only, minus some. The repertoire holds about 74,000 clones, about nine tenths seen once, with over 25% in the top ten. The sample comprised peripheral blood. All receptors come from a woman older than 75 with active or convalescent COVID-19. Each CDR3 is given with its conserved first and last residue. A D gene is named only where the DNA matches it firmly. For some rows the clone size is stated as once, few or many, or as a class when expanded; others skip it.

-	TRBJ1-5	-	TRBV30	TGTGCCTGGAGTGTAATGGGCCACAATCAGCCCCAGCATTTT	CAWSVMGHNQPQHF
-	TRBJ2-6	-	TRBV18	TGTGCCAGCTCACCCTCAGGCTCTGGGGCCAACGTCCTGACTTTC	CASSPSGSGANVLTF
-	TRBJ1-4	-	TRBV11-3	TGTGCCAGCAGCGAGGGCAAGGGGAGGAATGAAAAACTGTTTTTT	CASSEGKGRNEKLFF
many	TRBJ2-7	-	TRBV12-5	TGTGCTAGTGGTTTGTACCCGACGGTCGGGAACCCCCGTTTCTCCTACGAGCAGTACTTC	CASGLYPTVGNPRFSYEQYF
once	TRBJ1-4	TRBD1	TRBV6-2/TRBV6-3	TGTGCCAGCAGTCGACAGGGGAGAAACGAAAAACTGTTTTTT	CASSRQGRNEKLFF
-	TRBJ2-2	-	TRBV29-1	TGCAGCGCTGACACGCGGAACACCGGGGAGCTGTTTTTT	CSADTRNTGELFF
-	TRBJ2-7	TRBD1	TRBV6-5	TGTGCCAGCAGTTTCGGGACAGGCGCGGAGCAGTACTTC	CASSFGTGAEQYF
-	TRBJ1-1	-	TRBV27	TGTGCCAGCAGTTCGGGGTGGATCGATGAAGCTTTCTTT	CASSSGWIDEAFF
-	TRBJ1-2	TRBD1	TRBV13	TGTGCCAGCAGCCAACAGGGGGTCGGCTACACCTTC	CASSQQGVGYTF
-	TRBJ2-7	-	TRBV6-6	TGTGCCAGCAGCCACTCCCCAGGGCGGAGCGAGCAGTACTTC	CASSHSPGRSEQYF
-	TRBJ1-1	-	TRBV15	TGTGCCACCCACCCAAGGGGCTTGGGCCGAGACGAAGCTTTCTTT	CATHPRGLGRDEAFF
few	TRBJ1-2	TRBD1	TRBV28	TGTGCCAGCAGCCTCCGGGACAGAGTCTATGGCTACACCTTC	CASSLRDRVYGYTF
-	TRBJ1-2	-	TRBV19	TGTGCCAGTAGTAACTTCAGGACTCGACGAGCTGGCTACACCTTC	CASSNFRTRRAGYTF
-	TRBJ1-2	-	TRBV19	TGTGCCAGTAGTATGGGGGGAAGGCCCACTGTCTATGGCTACACCTTC	CASSMGGRPTVYGYTF
-	TRBJ2-3	-	TRBV9	TGTGCCAGCAGCGTGCTAGCAGGGGCCACAGATACGCAGTATTTT	CASSVLAGATDTQYF
-	TRBJ1-1	-	TRBV19	TGTGCCAGTAGTATAGGGCAACGCACGACTGAAGCTTTCTTT	CASSIGQRTTEAFF
once	TRBJ2-3	TRBD2	TRBV4-2	TGTGCCAGCAGCCAAGGGGGGACTAGCCCCCACGATACGCAGTATTTT	CASSQGGTSPHDTQYF
-	TRBJ2-5	-	TRBV5-6	TGTGCCAGCAGGTCAACAGCGGAAGAGACCCAGTACTTC	CASRSTAEETQYF
-	TRBJ1-4	TRBD1	TRBV6-2/TRBV6-3	TGTGCCAGCAGTCCCCCCGGGCAGGGGGCATCGAGTAGGAGAAAACTGTTTTTT	CASSPPGQGASSRRKLFF
-	TRBJ2-6	-	TRBV29-1	TGCAGCGTTGTGGACAGCTCTGGGGCCAACGTCCTGACTTTC	CSVVDSSGANVLTF
-	TRBJ1-6	-	TRBV6-1	TGTGCCAGCAGTGAATGGGCAGGGGAGTCACCCCTCCACTTT	CASSEWAGESPLHF
few	TRBJ2-3	TRBD2	TRBV10-3	TGTGCCATCAGTGAGACCCTTGGCGGGGGAGCAGATACGCAGTATTTT	CAISETLGGGADTQYF
-	TRBJ1-4	TRBD1	TRBV7-8	TGTGCCAGCAGCCCCAGGGGGGACAGGGCTAATGAAAAACTGTTTTTT	CASSPRGDRANEKLFF
-	TRBJ1-6	-	TRBV4-1	TGCGCCAGCAGCCAAGCGGACAGCCGGACCTATAATTCACCCCTCCACTTT	CASSQADSRTYNSPLHF
-	TRBJ1-2	-	TRBV2	TGTGCCAGCCGGGAGGGAATCGGCACGGGCTACACCTTC	CASREGIGTGYTF
-	TRBJ1-5	-	TRBV4-3	TGCGCCAGCAGCCGAGACTGGGAGGGCAATCAGCCCCAGCATTTT	CASSRDWEGNQPQHF
-	TRBJ1-1	-	TRBV30	TGTGCCTGGAGTCTGGGGACTTACACTGAAGCTTTCTTT	CAWSLGTYTEAFF